This T cell receptor (beta chain) was profiled in a study of blood T cell repertoires in COVID-19. For the study at large: Sources were T cells, B-cell-depleted T cells, or PBMCs; the material itself was cDNA or gDNA.

Authors' analysis steps: Reference gene primer amplification gave nucleated cell count estimates. The method was immunoSEQ multiplex PCR; TCRdb's version includes in-frame clones alone and lacks a portion of them. V, J and clone size are those of that table, while D and trimming were read from the DNA. The table includes 100,000 to 150,000 clones, 90% detected once. With 0 bases removed from V and 2 bases from J, the gap between germline ends came to 15 bases. The CDR3 runs to 18 residues. Germline loops: CDR1 SGDLS, CDR2 YYNGEE. This TCR came from a man aged 50 to 60 with active COVID-19. The V call is TRBV9, the J call TRBJ1-6; D gene uncertain. Sequenced sample: peripheral blood. This chain's CDR3 is CASSVGALNDAYNSPLHF. The CDR3, as DNA: TGTGCCAGCAGCGTAGGAGCGCTGAACGACGCCTATAATTCACCCCTCCACTTT.